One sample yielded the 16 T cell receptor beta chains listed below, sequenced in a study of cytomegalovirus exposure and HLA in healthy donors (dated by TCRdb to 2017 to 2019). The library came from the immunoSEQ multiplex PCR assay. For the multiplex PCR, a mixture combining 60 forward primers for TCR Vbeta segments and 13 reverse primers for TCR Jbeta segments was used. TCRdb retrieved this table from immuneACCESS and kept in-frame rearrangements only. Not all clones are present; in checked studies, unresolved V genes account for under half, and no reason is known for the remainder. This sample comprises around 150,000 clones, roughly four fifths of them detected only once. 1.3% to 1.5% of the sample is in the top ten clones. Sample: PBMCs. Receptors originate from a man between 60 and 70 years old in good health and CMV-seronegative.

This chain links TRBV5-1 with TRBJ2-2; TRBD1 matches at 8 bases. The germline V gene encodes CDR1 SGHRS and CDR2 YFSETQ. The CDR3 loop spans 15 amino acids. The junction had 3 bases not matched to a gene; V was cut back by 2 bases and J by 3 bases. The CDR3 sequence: CASSLGQGYTGELFF. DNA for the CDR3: TGCGCCAGCAGCTTAGGACAGGGTTACACCGGGGAGCTGTTTTTT.

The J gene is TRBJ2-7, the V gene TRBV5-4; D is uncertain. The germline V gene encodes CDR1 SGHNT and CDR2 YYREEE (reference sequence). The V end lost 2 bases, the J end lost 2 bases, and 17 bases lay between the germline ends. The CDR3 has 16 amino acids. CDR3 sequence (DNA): TGTGCCAGCAGCTTTTGGAGTTTCTCTCAACCCTACGAGCAGTACTTC. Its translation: CASSFWSFSQPYEQYF.

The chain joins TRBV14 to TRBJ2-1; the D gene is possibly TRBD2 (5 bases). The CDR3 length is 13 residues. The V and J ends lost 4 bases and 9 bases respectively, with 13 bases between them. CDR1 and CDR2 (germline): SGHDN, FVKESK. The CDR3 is CASSLRRLSEQFF. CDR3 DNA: TGTGCCAGCAGCCTAAGGAGACTAAGTGAGCAGTTCTTC.

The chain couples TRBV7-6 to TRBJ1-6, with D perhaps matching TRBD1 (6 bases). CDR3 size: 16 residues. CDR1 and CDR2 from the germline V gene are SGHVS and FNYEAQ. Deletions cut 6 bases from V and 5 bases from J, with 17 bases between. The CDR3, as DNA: TGTGCCAGCAGTCCAGGGACACCTTCGAATAATTCACCCCTCCACTTT. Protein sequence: CASSPGTPSNNSPLHF. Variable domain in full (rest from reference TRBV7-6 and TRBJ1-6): GAGVSQSPRYKVTKRGQDVALRCDPISGHVSLYWYRQALGQGPEFLTYFNYEAQQDKSGLPNDRFSAERPEGSISTLTIQRTEQRDSAMYRCASSPGTPSNNSPLHFGNGTRLTVT.

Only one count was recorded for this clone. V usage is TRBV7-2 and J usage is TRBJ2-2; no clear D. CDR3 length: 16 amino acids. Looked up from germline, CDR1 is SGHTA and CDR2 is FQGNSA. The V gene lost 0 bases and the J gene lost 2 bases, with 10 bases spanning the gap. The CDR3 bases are TGTGCCAGCAGCTTAGCGGCGACTTCTAACACCGGGGAGCTGTTTTTT. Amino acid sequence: CASSLAATSNTGELFF.

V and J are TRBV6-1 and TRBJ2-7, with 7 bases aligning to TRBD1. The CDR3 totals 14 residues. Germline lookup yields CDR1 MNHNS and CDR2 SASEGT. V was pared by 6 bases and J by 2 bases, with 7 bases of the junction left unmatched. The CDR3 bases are TGTGCCAGCAGGCGGACAGGCGATGCCTACGAGCAGTACTTC. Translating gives CASRRTGDAYEQYF.

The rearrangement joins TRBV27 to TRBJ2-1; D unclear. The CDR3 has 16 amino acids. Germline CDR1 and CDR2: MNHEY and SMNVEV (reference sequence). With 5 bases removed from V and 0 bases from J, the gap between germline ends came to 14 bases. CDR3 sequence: CASSPQKVLSYNEQFF. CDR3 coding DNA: TGTGCCAGCAGTCCCCAGAAAGTCCTCTCCTACAATGAGCAGTTCTTC.

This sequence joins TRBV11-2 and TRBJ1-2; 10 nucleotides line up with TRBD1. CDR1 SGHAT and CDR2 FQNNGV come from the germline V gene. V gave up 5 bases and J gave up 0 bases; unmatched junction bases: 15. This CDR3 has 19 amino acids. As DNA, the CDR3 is TGTGCCAGCAGCACTAGGCGGGACAGGGGCCGTAAAGCTAACTATGGCTACACCTTC. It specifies CASSTRRDRGRKANYGYTF.

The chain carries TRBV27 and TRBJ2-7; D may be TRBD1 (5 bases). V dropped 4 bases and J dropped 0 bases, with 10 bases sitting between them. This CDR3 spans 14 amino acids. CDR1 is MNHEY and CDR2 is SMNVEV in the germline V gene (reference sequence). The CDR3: CASSWAGHSYEQYF. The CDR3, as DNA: TGTGCCAGCAGTTGGGCAGGGCACTCCTACGAGCAGTACTTC.

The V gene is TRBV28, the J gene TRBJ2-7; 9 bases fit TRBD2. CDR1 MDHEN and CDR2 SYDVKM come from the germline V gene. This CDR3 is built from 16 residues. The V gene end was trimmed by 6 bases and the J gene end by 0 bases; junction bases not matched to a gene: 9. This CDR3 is CASRTPPSGDSYEQYF. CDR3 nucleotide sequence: TGTGCCAGCAGAACTCCACCTAGCGGGGACTCCTACGAGCAGTACTTC.

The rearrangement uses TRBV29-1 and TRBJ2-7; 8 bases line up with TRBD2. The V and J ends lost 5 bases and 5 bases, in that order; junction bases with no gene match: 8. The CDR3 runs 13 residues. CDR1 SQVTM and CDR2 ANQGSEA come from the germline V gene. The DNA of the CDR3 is TGCAGCGTTCTCCAGCGGGAGTGGGACGAGCAGTACTTC. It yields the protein CSVLQREWDEQYF.

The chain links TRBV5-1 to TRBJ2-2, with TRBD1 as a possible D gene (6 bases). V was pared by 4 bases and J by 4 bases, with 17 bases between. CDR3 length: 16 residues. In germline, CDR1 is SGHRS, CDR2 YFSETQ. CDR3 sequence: CASSPLTGMGTGELFF. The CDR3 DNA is TGCGCCAGCAGCCCCCTAACAGGGATGGGCACCGGGGAGCTGTTTTTT. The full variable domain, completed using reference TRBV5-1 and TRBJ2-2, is KAGVTQTPRYLIKTRGQQVTLSCSPISGHRSVSWYQQTPGQGLQFLFEYFSETQRNKGNFPGRFSGRQFSNSRSEMNVSTLELGDSALYLCASSPLTGMGTGELFFGEGSRLTVL.

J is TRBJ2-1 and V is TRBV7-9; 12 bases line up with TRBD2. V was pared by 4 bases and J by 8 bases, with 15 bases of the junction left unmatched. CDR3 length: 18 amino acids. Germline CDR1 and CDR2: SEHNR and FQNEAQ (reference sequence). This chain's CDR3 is CASSSPRLAGVRGDEQFF. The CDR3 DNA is TGTGCCAGCAGCTCCCCAAGACTAGCGGGAGTACGAGGCGATGAGCAGTTCTTC.

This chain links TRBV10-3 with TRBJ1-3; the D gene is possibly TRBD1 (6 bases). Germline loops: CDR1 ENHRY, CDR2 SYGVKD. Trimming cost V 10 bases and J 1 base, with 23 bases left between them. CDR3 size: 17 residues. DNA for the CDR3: TGTGCCACTCAACGCCTCGGGGGGGCGGGATCTGGAAACACCATATATTTT. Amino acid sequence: CATQRLGGAGSGNTIYF.

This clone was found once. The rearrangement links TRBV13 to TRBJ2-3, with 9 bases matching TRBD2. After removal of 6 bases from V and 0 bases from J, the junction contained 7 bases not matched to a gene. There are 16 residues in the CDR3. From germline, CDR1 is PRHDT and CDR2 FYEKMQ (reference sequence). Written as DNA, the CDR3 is TGTGCCAGCAGTCGCCGCGGGAGGGAAAGCACAGATACGCAGTATTTT. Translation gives CASSRRGRESTDTQYF. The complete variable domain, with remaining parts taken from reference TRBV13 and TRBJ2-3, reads AAGVIQSPRHLIKEKRETATLKCYPIPRHDTVYWYQQGPGQDPQFLISFYEKMQSDKGSIPDRFSAQQFSDYHSELNMSSLELGDSALYFCASSRRGRESTDTQYFGPGTRLTVL.

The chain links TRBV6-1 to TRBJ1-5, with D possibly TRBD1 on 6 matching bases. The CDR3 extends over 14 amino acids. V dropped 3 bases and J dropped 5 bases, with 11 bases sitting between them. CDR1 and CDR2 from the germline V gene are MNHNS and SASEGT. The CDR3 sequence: CASSDTGRDQPQHF. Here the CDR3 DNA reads TGTGCCAGCAGTGACACAGGGAGGGATCAGCCCCAGCATTTT.